Following are 27 T cell receptor beta chains from one sample sequenced in a study of beta chain features in type 1 diabetes. The study reverse transcribed the entire isolated RNA, so it sequenced expressed TCRB transcripts. Generated by immunoSEQ multiplex PCR, the TCRdb table keeps only in-frame clones and is missing some. The sample consists of hundreds of thousands of clones, around 8% of them appearing once. The sample taken for sequencing was central memory CD4+ T cells from blood. The receptors shown here come from a young woman in good health.

J is TRBJ2-7 and V is TRBV5-4; no firm D call. V was pared by 0 bases and J by 5 bases, with 9 bases between. The CDR3 runs 13 residues. In germline, CDR1 is SGHNT, CDR2 YYREEE (reference sequence). The CDR3 here is CASSLARGDEQYF. CDR3 nucleotides: TGTGCCAGCAGCTTGGCTCGAGGCGACGAGCAGTACTTC.

There are a few counts of this clone. The rearrangement uses TRBV20-1 and TRBJ2-5, with unresolved D. The better agreement between TRBJ2-7 and the DNA end casts doubt on the J call. The CDR3 sequence is 11 residues long. CDR1 is DFQATT, CDR2 SNEGSKA, per germline (reference sequence). The CDR3 loop reads CSASNTYEQYF. Here the CDR3 DNA reads TGCAGTGCTAGTAATACCTACGAGCAGTACTTC.

This clone has only a few counts. CDR3 amino acids: CASSRDSLGNTIYF. The CDR3 bases are TGTGCCAGCAGTAGAGACAGTCTTGGAAACACCATATATTTT. This chain joins TRBV6-5 and TRBJ1-3; tentatively, D is TRBD1 (5 bases). Germline V gene lookup returns CDR1 MNHEY and CDR2 SVGAGI. CDR3 length equals 14 residues. V gave up 5 bases and J gave up 3 bases, with 11 bases separating them.

The J gene is TRBJ1-5, the V gene TRBV7-9; TRBD1 aligns across 7 bases. The CDR3 extends over 18 amino acids. V lost 3 bases to trimming and J lost 0 bases; unmatched junction nucleotides: 11. Germline V gene data show CDR1 as SEHNR and CDR2 as FQNEAQ (reference sequence). The CDR3 DNA sequence: TGTGCCAGCAGCTTTGCGGGTGCCGGGACAGTTAGCAATCAGCCCCAGCATTTT. Its translation is CASSFAGAGTVSNQPQHF.

The rearrangement uses TRBV15 and TRBJ1-5; TRBD1 matches at 7 bases. V lost 0 bases and J lost 7; bases outside the gene matches: 6. The CDR3 sequence is 15 residues long. Germline V gives CDR1 LNHNV, CDR2 YYDKDF (reference sequence). The CDR3 reads CATSREMTGTQPQHF. The CDR3 DNA sequence: TGTGCCACCAGCAGAGAGATGACAGGGACCCAGCCCCAGCATTTT.

The V gene is TRBV4-2, the J gene TRBJ2-3; 8 nucleotides agree with TRBD2. The trim removed 0 bases at V and 4 bases at J, leaving 9 bases unmatched. CDR3 length: 17 residues. CDR1 and CDR2 from the germline V gene are LGHNA and YNFKEQ. In DNA, the CDR3 is TGTGCCAGCAGCCAAGATCTGAGCGGGAGTCCAGCAGATACGCAGTATTTT. Protein sequence: CASSQDLSGSPADTQYF.

V and J are TRBV11-1 and TRBJ2-2; D gene ambiguous. The CDR3 has 13 residues. The germline V gene encodes CDR1 SGHAT and CDR2 FQDESV (reference sequence). V was pared by 5 bases and J by 4 bases, with 8 bases between. In DNA, the CDR3 is TGTGCCAGCAGCCCGCGGACCACCGGGGAGCTGTTTTTT. It translates to CASSPRTTGELFF.

This clone has more than one count but fewer than ten. This chain joins TRBV13 and TRBJ2-3, with a possible D match to TRBD2 (5 bases). Trimming removed 5 bases from V and 0 bases from J, with 18 bases in between. Germline loops: CDR1 PRHDT, CDR2 FYEKMQ (reference sequence). The CDR3 has 17 amino acids. The CDR3 here is CASSRTEWTASTDTQYF. The CDR3 DNA is TGTGCCAGCAGCCGGACTGAATGGACTGCTAGCACAGATACGCAGTATTTT.

This clone was recorded at least ten times. The V and J genes are TRBV15 and TRBJ2-1; D may be TRBD2 (5 bases). Germline V gene sequence: CDR1 LNHNV, CDR2 YYDKDF (reference sequence). Trimming removed 3 bases from V and 3 bases from J, with 18 bases in between. The CDR3 sequence is 17 residues long. The CDR3 nucleotides are TGTGCCACCAGCAGCGGTCGAACAGAGGGTGTCTACAATGAGCAGTTCTTC. Translated, it gives CATSSGRTEGVYNEQFF. The full variable domain, completed using reference TRBV15 and TRBJ2-1, is DAMVIQNPRYQVTQFGKPVTLSCSQTLNHNVMYWYQQKSSQAPKLLFHYYDKDFNNEADTPDNFQSRRPNTSFCFLDIRSPGLGDTAMYLCATSSGRTEGVYNEQFFGPGTRLTVL.

The gene calls are TRBV7-9 and TRBJ2-7, with 7 bases identical to TRBD2. V lost 0 bases and J lost 4; bases outside the gene matches: 12. Germline values: CDR1 SEHNR, CDR2 FQNEAQ (reference sequence). CDR3 size: 17 residues. The CDR3 reads CASSLARASGKAYEQYF. The CDR3 DNA sequence: TGTGCCAGCAGCTTAGCTCGGGCTAGCGGAAAAGCGTACGAGCAGTACTTC.

V usage is TRBV29-1 and J usage is TRBJ2-3, with D tentatively TRBD1 (5 bases). CDR1 is SQVTM, CDR2 ANQGSEA, per germline. The CDR3 covers 12 residues. Trimming took off 6 bases at V and 0 bases at J, with 7 bases between the two ends. CDR3 in DNA: TGCAGCGTCCGACAGAGCACAGATACGCAGTATTTT. Translating it yields CSVRQSTDTQYF.

This clone has more than one count but fewer than ten. This chain uses TRBV7-9 with TRBJ2-5; unclear D gene. V was shortened by 5 bases and J by 4 bases, with 20 bases between the two germline ends. This CDR3 is 16 amino acids long. CDR1 SEHNR and CDR2 FQNEAQ come from the germline V gene (reference sequence). The CDR3 protein is CASSPPGSLSRETQYF. Written as DNA, the CDR3 is TGTGCCAGCAGCCCCCCGGGTTCACTAAGTCGAGAGACCCAGTACTTC.

The chain carries TRBV2 and TRBJ2-1, with a possible D match to TRBD2 (5 bases). The CDR3 consists of 12 residues. The germline V and J ends were trimmed by 2 bases and 14 bases, with 13 bases remaining between them. Germline loops: CDR1 SNHLY, CDR2 FYNNEI. CDR3 loop: CASSESGLVEFF. The CDR3, as DNA: TGTGCCAGCAGTGAATCTGGACTGGTCGAGTTCTTC.

This clone was seen only a few times. The chain uses TRBV28 and TRBJ1-1, with unresolved D. Looked up from germline, CDR1 is MDHEN and CDR2 is SYDVKM. CDR3 length: 12 amino acids. The V and J ends lost 6 bases and 7 bases respectively, with 12 bases between them. The CDR3 reads CASRQLELEAFF. The DNA for the CDR3 is TGTGCCAGCAGACAATTGGAACTTGAAGCTTTCTTT.

The chain uses TRBV25-1 and TRBJ2-7, with D perhaps TRBD1 (6 bases). The CDR3 contains 13 residues. V was cut by 3 bases and J by 2 bases, with 8 bases left in between. CDR1 and CDR2 (germline): MGHDK, SYGVNS. CDR3 DNA sequence: TGTGCCAGCAGTGACGGACAGACCTACGAGCAGTACTTC. Translating it yields CASSDGQTYEQYF.

This clone was seen a few times. The V and J genes are TRBV9 and TRBJ1-6; D remains ambiguous. The CDR3 covers 16 residues. V gave up 0 bases and J gave up 7 bases, with 14 bases separating them. CDR1 is SGDLS and CDR2 is YYNGEE in the germline V gene. The CDR3 sequence: CASSVDPSLNNSPLHF. DNA of the CDR3: TGTGCCAGCAGCGTAGATCCCAGCCTTAACAATTCACCCCTCCACTTT. The variable domain in full, completed from reference TRBV9 and TRBJ1-6, reads DSGVTQTPKHLITATGQRVTLRCSPRSGDLSVYWYQQSLDQGLQFLIQYYNGEERAKGNILERFSAQQFPDLHSELNLSSLELGDSALYFCASSVDPSLNNSPLHFGNGTRLTVT.

The rearrangement uses TRBV4-2 and TRBJ2-5, with TRBD2 matching over 7 bases. Germline V gene sequence: CDR1 LGHNA, CDR2 YNFKEQ. The V gene end was trimmed by 2 bases and the J gene end by 5 bases; junction bases not matched to a gene: 5. This CDR3 is 14 amino acids long. CDR3 sequence (DNA): TGTGCCAGCAGCCAATCTAGCGGCAGGGAGACCCAGTACTTC. Translated: CASSQSSGRETQYF.

The V and J genes are TRBV16 and TRBJ1-3; D remains ambiguous. This CDR3 spans 11 amino acids. Germline values: CDR1 KGHSY, CDR2 FQNENV. Trimming took off 7 bases at V and 4 bases at J, with 5 bases between the two ends. The CDR3 sequence: CASTRGNTIYF. For the CDR3, the DNA is TGTGCCAGCACCCGAGGAAACACCATATATTTT. Combining the CDR3 with reference TRBV16 and TRBJ1-3 gives the whole variable domain GEEVAQTPKHLVRGEGQKAKLYCAPIKGHSYVFWYQQVLKNEFKFLISFQNENVFDETGMPKERFSAKCLPNSPCSLEIQATKLEDSAVYFCASTRGNTIYFGEGSWLTVV.

This clone has a handful of counts. The J gene is TRBJ2-7, the V gene TRBV27; possibly TRBD2 for D (6 bases). The germline gives CDR1 MNHEY, CDR2 SMNVEV (reference sequence). V shed 5 bases and J shed 3 bases, with 17 bases lying between them. This CDR3 is 15 amino acids long. The CDR3 here is CASSPTWGGGYEQYF. CDR3 in DNA: TGTGCCAGCAGTCCGACCTGGGGAGGAGGCTACGAGCAGTACTTC.

The chain employs TRBV7-2 and TRBJ1-2, with 7 bases fitting TRBD1. The CDR3 loop spans 14 amino acids. Germline loops: CDR1 SGHTA, CDR2 FQGNSA. V gave up 0 bases and J gave up 5 bases; unmatched junction bases: 3. The CDR3 sequence is CASSLALRGYGYTF. Written as DNA, the CDR3 is TGTGCCAGCAGCTTAGCGCTCAGGGGGTATGGCTACACCTTC.

The chain uses TRBV29-1 and TRBJ2-1; 9 nucleotides agree with TRBD2. This CDR3 has 17 residues. Trimming removed 5 bases from V and 4 bases from J; junction bases left unmatched: 15. In germline, CDR1 is SQVTM, CDR2 ANQGSEA. The CDR3 DNA reads TGCAGCGTTTTGAGGCTAGCGGGGACTACTCGTTACAATGAGCAGTTCTTC. Translation gives CSVLRLAGTTRYNEQFF.

V usage is TRBV18 and J usage is TRBJ2-7; the D gene is possibly TRBD2 (6 bases). Germline V gives CDR1 KGHSH, CDR2 LQKENI. There are 15 residues in the CDR3. Trimming cost V 3 bases and J 2 bases, with 14 bases left between them. The CDR3 coding sequence is TGTGCCAGCTCACCGACGGGGGTCCTGGCCTACGAGCAGTACTTC. As protein: CASSPTGVLAYEQYF.

This clone was found a few times. This chain uses TRBV7-2 with TRBJ2-3; TRBD2 might be the D (5 bases). This CDR3 spans 18 amino acids. Germline-derived CDR1 and CDR2 are SGHTA and FQGNSA. Trimming pared 1 base from V and 1 base from J, leaving 18 bases between. CDR3 region: CASSLGLFGGGRTDTQYF. DNA of the CDR3: TGTGCCAGCAGCTTAGGGCTCTTCGGTGGCGGGCGCACAGATACGCAGTATTTT.

This clone has just a few counts. This chain joins TRBV11-1 and TRBJ2-1; D is possibly TRBD1 or TRBD2 (6 bases each). V was cut by 5 bases and J by 4 bases, with 12 bases left in between. Germline CDR1 and CDR2: SGHAT and FQDESV (reference sequence). This CDR3 has 14 residues. CDR3 amino acids: CASSVWGAYNEQFF. In DNA form, the CDR3 reads TGTGCCAGCAGCGTTTGGGGGGCGTACAATGAGCAGTTCTTC.

The chain has TRBV10-3 and TRBJ2-5; the D call may be TRBD1 or TRBD2 (6 bases each). CDR3 size: 13 residues. Germline CDR1 and CDR2: ENHRY and SYGVKD. Between the trimmed V and J ends, which lost 7 bases and 2 bases, there was a span of 11 bases. In DNA, the CDR3 is TGTGCCATCAAACCGGGGGCACAAGAGACCCAGTACTTC. Translated, it gives CAIKPGAQETQYF.

Turning to this clone: No DNA is shown, since the ends of the CDR3 on it are uncertain; the CDR3 is the one TCRdb lists. The chain couples TRBV29-1 to TRBJ2-7; the table's D call, TRBD1, has no DNA check behind it. The CDR3 spans 13 residues, counting both ends. The germline gives CDR1 SQVTM, CDR2 ANQGSEA. The CDR3 spells CSVEVGTGTARDF.

There are a few counts of this clone. This chain uses TRBV4-2 with TRBJ2-5; 8 nucleotides align to TRBD2. The CDR3 runs to 17 residues. J was trimmed by 5 bases and V by 0 bases; bases with no gene match: 11. The V gene's germline CDR1 is LGHNA and CDR2 YNFKEQ. The CDR3 bases are TGTGCCAGCAGCCAAGAGTTGGCCACAGCGGGAGCTGAGACCCAGTACTTC. Its translation is CASSQELATAGAETQYF.